This entry is about one T cell receptor beta chain. Its matching antigen is unknown. These data are taken from a study of beta chain features in type 1 diabetes. The study, taken as a whole, reports: Type 1 diabetes patients showed fewer insertions and more deletions at VDJ junctions. Type 1 diabetes patients showed a moderate but significant shortening of TCRB CDR3s in all four CD4+ subsets.

TCRB transcripts that were expressed got sequenced, as all of the isolated RNA had been reverse transcribed. Some clones are missing from TCRdb's copy, which holds only in-frame ones; the method was immunoSEQ multiplex PCR. The data show 640,000 or so clones, with 13% seen just once and 0.022% held by the top ten. The TCR sequence derives from a man in his late teens or twenties with type 1 diabetes. Sequenced input: naive CD4+ T cells from blood.

CDR3 DNA: TGTGCCTGGAGTGTACTTTCAACAGGCACAGATACGCAGTATTTT. It yields the protein CAWSVLSTGTDTQYF. The V gene is TRBV30, the J gene TRBJ2-3, with unresolved D. Germline loops: CDR1 GTSNPN, CDR2 SVGIG (reference sequence). The CDR3 spans 15 residues. Trimming removed 0 bases at V and 1 base at J, with 11 bases between.